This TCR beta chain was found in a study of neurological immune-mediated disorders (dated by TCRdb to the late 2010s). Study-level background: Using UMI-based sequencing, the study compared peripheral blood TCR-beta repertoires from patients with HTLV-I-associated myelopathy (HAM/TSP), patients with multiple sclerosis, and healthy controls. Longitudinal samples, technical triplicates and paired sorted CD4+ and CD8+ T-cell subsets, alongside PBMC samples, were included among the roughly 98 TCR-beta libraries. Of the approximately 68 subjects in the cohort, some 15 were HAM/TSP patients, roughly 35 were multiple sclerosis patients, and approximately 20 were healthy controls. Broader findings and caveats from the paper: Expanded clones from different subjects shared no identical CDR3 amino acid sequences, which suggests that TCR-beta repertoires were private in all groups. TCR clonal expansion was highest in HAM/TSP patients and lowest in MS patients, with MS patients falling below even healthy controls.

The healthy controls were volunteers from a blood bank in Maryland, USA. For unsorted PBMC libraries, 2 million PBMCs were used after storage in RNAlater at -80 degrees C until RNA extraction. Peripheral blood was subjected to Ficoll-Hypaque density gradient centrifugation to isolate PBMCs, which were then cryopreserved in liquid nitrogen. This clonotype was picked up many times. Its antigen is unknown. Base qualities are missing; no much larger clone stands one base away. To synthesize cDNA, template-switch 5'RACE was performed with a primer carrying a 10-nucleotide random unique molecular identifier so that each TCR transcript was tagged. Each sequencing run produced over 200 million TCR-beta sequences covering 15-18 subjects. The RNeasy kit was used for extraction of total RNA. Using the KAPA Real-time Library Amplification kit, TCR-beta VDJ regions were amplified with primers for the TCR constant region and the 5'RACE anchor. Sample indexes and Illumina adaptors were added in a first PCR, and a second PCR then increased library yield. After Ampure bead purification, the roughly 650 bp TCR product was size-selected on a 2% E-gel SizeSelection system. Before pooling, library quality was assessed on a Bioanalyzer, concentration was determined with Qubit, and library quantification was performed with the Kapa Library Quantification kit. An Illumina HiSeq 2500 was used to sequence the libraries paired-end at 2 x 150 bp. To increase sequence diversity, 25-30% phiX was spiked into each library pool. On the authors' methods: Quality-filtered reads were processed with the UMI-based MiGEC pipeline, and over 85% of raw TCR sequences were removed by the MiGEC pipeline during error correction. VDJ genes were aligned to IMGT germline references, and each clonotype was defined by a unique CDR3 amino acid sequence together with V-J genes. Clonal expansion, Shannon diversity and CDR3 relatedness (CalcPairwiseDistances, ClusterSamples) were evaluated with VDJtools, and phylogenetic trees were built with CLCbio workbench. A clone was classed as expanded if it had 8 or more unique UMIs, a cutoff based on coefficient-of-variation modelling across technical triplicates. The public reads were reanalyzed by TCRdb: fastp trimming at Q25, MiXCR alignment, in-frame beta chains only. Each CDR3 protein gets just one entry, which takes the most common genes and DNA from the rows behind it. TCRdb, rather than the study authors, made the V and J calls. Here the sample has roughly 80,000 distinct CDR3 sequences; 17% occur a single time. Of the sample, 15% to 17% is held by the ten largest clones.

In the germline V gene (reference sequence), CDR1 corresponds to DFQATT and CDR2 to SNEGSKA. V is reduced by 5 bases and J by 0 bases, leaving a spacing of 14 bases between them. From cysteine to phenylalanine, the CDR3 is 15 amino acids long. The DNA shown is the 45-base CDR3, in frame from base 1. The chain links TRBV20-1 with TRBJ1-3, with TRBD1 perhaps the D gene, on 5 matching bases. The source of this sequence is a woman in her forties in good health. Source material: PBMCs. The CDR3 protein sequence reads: CSAPWPGLSGNTIYF. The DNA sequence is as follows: TGCAGTGCTCCCTGGCCGGGGCTCTCTGGAAACACCATATATTTT.